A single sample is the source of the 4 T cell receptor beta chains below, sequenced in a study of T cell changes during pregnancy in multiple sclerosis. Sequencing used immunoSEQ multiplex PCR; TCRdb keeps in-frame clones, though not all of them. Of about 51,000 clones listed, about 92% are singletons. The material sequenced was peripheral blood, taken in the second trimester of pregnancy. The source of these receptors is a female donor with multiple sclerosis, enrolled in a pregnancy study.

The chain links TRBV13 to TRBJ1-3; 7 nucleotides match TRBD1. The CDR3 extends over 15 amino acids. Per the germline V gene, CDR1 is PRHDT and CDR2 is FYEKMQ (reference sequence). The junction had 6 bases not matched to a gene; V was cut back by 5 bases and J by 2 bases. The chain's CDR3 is CASSQGQPAGNTIYF. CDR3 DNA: TGTGCCAGCAGCCAGGGACAGCCGGCTGGAAACACCATATATTTT.

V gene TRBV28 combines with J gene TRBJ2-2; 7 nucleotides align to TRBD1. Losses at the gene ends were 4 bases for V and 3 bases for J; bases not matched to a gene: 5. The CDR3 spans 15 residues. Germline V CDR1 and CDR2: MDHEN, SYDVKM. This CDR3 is CASSSTGVYTGELFF. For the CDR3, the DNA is TGTGCCAGCAGTTCCACAGGGGTCTACACCGGGGAGCTGTTTTTT.

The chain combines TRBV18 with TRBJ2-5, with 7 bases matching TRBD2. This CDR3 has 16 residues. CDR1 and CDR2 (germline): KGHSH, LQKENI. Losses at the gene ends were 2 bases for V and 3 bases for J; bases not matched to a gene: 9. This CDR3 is CASSPISGLVKETQYF. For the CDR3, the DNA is TGTGCCAGCTCACCAATTTCAGGACTAGTCAAAGAGACCCAGTACTTC.

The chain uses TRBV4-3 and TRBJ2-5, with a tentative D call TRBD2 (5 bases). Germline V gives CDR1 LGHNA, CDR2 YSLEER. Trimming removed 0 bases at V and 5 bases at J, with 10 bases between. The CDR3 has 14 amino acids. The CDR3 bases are TGCGCCAGCAGCCAAGATCCCGGGGAGGAGACCCAGTACTTC. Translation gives CASSQDPGEETQYF.